The rows below give T cell receptor beta chains drawn from one sample of a study of Graves' ophthalmopathy and Graves' hyperthyroidism. Via MiXCR, TCRdb re-called the multiplex PCR reads, giving one row per CDR3 protein. Of 560,000 or so distinct CDR3 sequences in the sample, just under 40% are singletons; the top ten hold roughly 4.5%. Sequencing was carried out using peripheral blood or thyroid tissue (not recorded which). The source is an adult man with Graves' hyperthyroidism. Each CDR3 is given with its conserved first and last residue.

TRBV7-2,TRBJ2-7,CASSTRESSYEQYF
TRBV15,TRBJ1-1,CASSLRGVWTEAFF
TRBV29-1,TRBJ2-7,CSVAPRAGQSYEQYF
TRBV19,TRBJ2-2,CASSAKGQGANTGELFF
TRBV10-3,TRBJ2-5,CATNPGTSGSQETQYF
TRBV2,TRBJ1-4,CASSHGTAGGKLFF
TRBV12-3/TRBV12-4,TRBJ2-7,CASSVSGLAVYEQYF
TRBV6-6,TRBJ1-2,CASRAGLGASYGYTF
TRBV5-8,TRBJ2-2,CASSLGGGRNTGELFF
TRBV20-1,TRBJ2-3,CSARGRLSTDTQYF
TRBV24-1,TRBJ1-2,CATSDLDPDSPYTF
TRBV5-4,TRBJ2-3,CASSGPTDTQYF
TRBV20-1,TRBJ1-6,CSARRGGASEGSPLHF
TRBV7-8,TRBJ1-2,CASSLFGQGPPLYGYTF
TRBV19,TRBJ1-5,CASSMGGVNQPQHF
TRBV7-3,TRBJ2-3,CASSSRQGKGDTQYF
TRBV7-2,NA,CASLPGQGYNEQFF
TRBV20-1,TRBJ1-2,CSASPRDSLYGYTF
TRBV29-1,TRBJ1-2,CSAVPDRKIEYTF
TRBV12-3/TRBV12-4,TRBJ2-7,CASSPTIGHEQYF